This T cell receptor (beta chain) was sequenced during a study of glioma-infiltrating T cells. Study overall: Low-grade gliomas were grade II; glioblastomas were grade IV at initial diagnosis. Dexamethasone exposure before glioma surgery was limited to six or fewer days. Sequencing aimed for roughly 4.5- to 11-fold coverage of 950,000 to 1,000,000 peripheral T cells.

The CDR3 sequence is 14 residues long. V was trimmed by 2 bases and J by 1 base, leaving 8 bases between them. Germline loops: CDR1 MNHEY, CDR2 SMNVEV (reference sequence). Points on this clonotype: A read error is possible here, since a much larger clone lies one base away.

TCR alpha and beta CDR3 regions were amplified from RNA using iRepertoire nested multiplex PCR. A single record per CDR3 protein comes from TCRdb applying MiXCR to the multiplex PCR reads. The sample consists of more than 350,000 distinct CDR3 sequences, 41% of them appearing once. Sequenced material: glioma tissue, nonneoplastic brain tissue, or PBMCs (not recorded which). The sequence was obtained from a human donor with low-grade glioma or glioblastoma, undergoing nonglioma brain surgery, or in good health (not recorded which). The chain uses TRBV27 and TRBJ1-1, with D possibly being TRBD1 (5 bases). DNA of the CDR3: TGTGCCAGCAGTTTAGGGGGGGAGAACACTGAAGCTTTCTTT. It yields the protein CASSLGGENTEAFF.